What follows are 23 T cell receptor beta chains derived from one specimen sequenced in a study of control samples from healthy donors and cancer patients. TCRdb keeps only in-frame clones here, not all; method: immunoSEQ multiplex PCR. Found here are about 12,000 clones, approximately 90% of them singletons; the top ten hold around 3%. The sequenced sample was formalin-fixed, paraffin-embedded tissue. These receptors were taken from a male donor with melanoma.

The rearrangement uses TRBV27 and TRBJ2-5, with a weak D call TRBD1 (6 bases). Trimming pared 6 bases from V and 13 bases from J, leaving 21 bases between. CDR3 length equals 13 residues. Germline loops: CDR1 MNHEY, CDR2 SMNVEV (reference sequence). The CDR3 here is CASSPLGAEQGYF. The CDR3 DNA follows: TGTGCCAGCAGCCCTTTAGGTGCGGAACAGGGGTACTTC.

This chain uses TRBV9 with TRBJ1-2; D gene unclear. Trimming left V 3 bases short and J 4 bases short, with 16 bases between. This CDR3 has 15 amino acids. Per germline, CDR1 SGDLS and CDR2 YYNGEE. CDR3 residues: CASSARPEAGYGYTF. CDR3 nucleotide sequence: TGTGCCAGCAGCGCACGACCCGAGGCCGGCTATGGCTACACCTTC.

CDR3 sequence reads: CASSVEEWAGHHNEQFF. DNA of the CDR3: TGTGCCAGCAGCGTAGAGGAGTGGGCGGGACACCACAATGAGCAGTTCTTC. V is TRBV9 and J is TRBJ2-1; D could derive from TRBD1 or TRBD2 (6 bases each). V gave up 0 bases and J gave up 5 bases, with 18 bases separating them. Germline CDR1 and CDR2: SGDLS and YYNGEE. The length of the CDR3 is 17 residues.

The rearrangement joins TRBV25-1 to TRBJ1-4; 9 bases line up with TRBD1. V was pared by 7 bases and J by 6 bases, with 3 bases of the junction left unmatched. From germline, CDR1 is MGHDK and CDR2 SYGVNS. The CDR3 is 13 residues long. The CDR3, as DNA: TGTGCCAGCAAACAGGGGGCGGATGAAAAACTGTTTTTT. This sequence encodes CASKQGADEKLFF. The whole variable domain, filled in from reference TRBV25-1 and TRBJ1-4, reads EADIYQTPRYLVIGTGKKITLECSQTMGHDKMYWYQQDPGMELHLIHYSYGVNSTEKGDLSSESTVSRIRTEHFPLTLESARPSHTSQYLCASKQGADEKLFFGSGTQLSVL.

The chain couples TRBV11-2 to TRBJ1-2; D is uncertain. The V end lost 8 bases, the J end lost 0 bases, and 13 bases lay between the germline ends. This CDR3 spans 14 amino acids. The V gene's germline CDR1 is SGHAT and CDR2 FQNNGV. The CDR3 sequence is CASALSVANYGYTF. CDR3 nucleotide sequence: TGTGCCAGCGCCCTCTCAGTAGCTAACTATGGCTACACCTTC.

The V gene is TRBV13, the J gene TRBJ2-7; possible D gene TRBD1, 6 bases. V shed 3 bases and J shed 1 base, with 10 bases lying between them. This CDR3 comprises 14 residues. Germline-derived CDR1 and CDR2 are PRHDT and FYEKMQ (reference sequence). CDR3 amino acids: CASSFGQLSYEQYF. The CDR3 nucleotides read TGTGCCAGCAGCTTTGGACAGCTTTCCTACGAGCAGTACTTC.

The chain links TRBV21-1 to TRBJ2-5; the table's D call, TRBD2, has no DNA check behind it. TRBV21-1 is an annotated pseudogene. The CDR3 covers 14 residues. CDR3 sequence reads: CASSKRGREETQYF. DNA for the CDR3: TGTGCCAGCAGCAAACGCGGGAGAGAAGAGACCCAGTACTTC.

J is TRBJ1-3 and V is TRBV4-1; D is ambiguous. V gave up 3 bases and J gave up 0 bases, with 12 bases separating them. This CDR3 contains 16 residues. CDR1 MGHRA and CDR2 YSYEKL come from the germline V gene. CDR3 in DNA: TGCGCCAGCAGCCAGGGTTTTCGGGCCTCTGGAAACACCATATATTTT. This codes for CASSQGFRASGNTIYF.

This rearrangement joins TRBV5-1 to TRBJ2-1; 14 bases align to TRBD2. Germline CDR1 reads SGHRS; CDR2 reads YFSETQ. This CDR3 spans 15 amino acids. V trimming: 4 bases; J trimming: 7 bases; junction bases outside the gene matches: 4. The CDR3 sequence is CASSPRTSGRNEQFF. The CDR3 DNA sequence: TGCGCCAGCAGCCCACGGACTAGCGGGAGGAATGAGCAGTTCTTC.

This chain joins TRBV7-8 and TRBJ1-5, with 10 bases lining up with TRBD1. Trimming took 3 bases from V and 5 from J; bases not matched to a gene: 1. The CDR3 has 14 residues. CDR1 SGHVS and CDR2 FQNEAQ come from the germline V gene. The CDR3 DNA sequence: TGTGCCAGCAGCTTGGGGACAGGGGATCAGCCCCAGCATTTT. The encoded protein is CASSLGTGDQPQHF. The full variable domain, with the rest looked up from reference TRBV7-8 and TRBJ1-5, is GAGVSQSPRYKVAKRGQDVALRCDPISGHVSLFWYQQALGQGPEFLTYFQNEAQLDKSGLPSDRFFAERPEGSVSTLKIQRTQQEDSAVYLCASSLGTGDQPQHFGDGTRLSIL.

The chain couples TRBV13 to TRBJ2-1, with D tentatively TRBD1 or TRBD2 (5 bases each). Per germline, CDR1 PRHDT and CDR2 FYEKMQ (reference sequence). CDR3 length equals 18 residues. V lost 0 bases, J lost 6 bases, and 21 bases lay in between. CDR3 DNA sequence: TGTGCCAGCAGCTTAGGACTAGGGGTTTCTACATCAACCAATGAGCAGTTCTTC. Translating gives CASSLGLGVSTSTNEQFF.

The gene calls are TRBV7-6 and TRBJ1-2; 7 bases align to TRBD1. The CDR3 is 15 amino acids. CDR1 is SGHVS, CDR2 FNYEAQ, per germline. Germline trimming cut 5 bases from V and 0 bases from J; bases unmatched to any gene: 6. CDR3 coding DNA: TGTGCCAGCAGCCTGCGGGACAGCACTAACTATGGCTACACCTTC. Protein: CASSLRDSTNYGYTF.

The chain links TRBV6-5 to TRBJ2-3, with D hard to call. CDR1 is MNHEY and CDR2 is SVGAGI in the germline V gene. The CDR3 contains 15 residues. The V end was cut by 0 bases, the J end by 9 bases, with 16 bases between. CDR3 amino acids: CASSYSGLGMGTQYF. The CDR3 DNA reads as TGTGCCAGCAGTTACTCAGGTCTGGGGATGGGCACGCAGTATTTT.

The gene calls are TRBV5-1 and TRBJ2-1; 8 bases align to TRBD2. The CDR3 covers 19 residues. CDR1 SGHRS and CDR2 YFSETQ come from the germline V gene. V was clipped by 0 bases and J by 2 bases; unmatched bases: 13. CDR3 DNA: TGCGCCAGCAGCTTGGCCCAGGGATCGAGCGGGGGAACCTACAATGAGCAGTTCTTC. Translation gives CASSLAQGSSGGTYNEQFF.

This rearrangement joins TRBV7-9 to TRBJ1-1; 8 bases fit TRBD1. The CDR3 spans 13 residues. V lost 5 bases and J lost 10; bases outside the gene matches: 9. From germline, CDR1 is SEHNR and CDR2 FQNEAQ (reference sequence). CDR3 coding DNA: TGTGCCAGCAGCCAACCGGGACAGGAGGCAGCTTTCTTT. It encodes CASSQPGQEAAFF. The variable domain in full, with the rest retrieved from reference TRBV7-9 and TRBJ1-1, is DTGVSQNPRHKITKRGQNVTFRCDPISEHNRLYWYRQTLGQGPEFLTYFQNEAQLEKSRLLSDRFSAERPKGSFSTLEIQRTEQGDSAMYLCASSQPGQEAAFFGQGTRLTVV.

The genes are TRBV19 and TRBJ2-4; TRBD1 matches 8 bases. V shed 10 bases, J shed 1 base, and the junction held 18 bases outside the gene matches. The germline gives CDR1 LNHDA, CDR2 SQIVND (reference sequence). CDR3 length: 18 amino acids. The CDR3 reads CAIPPQGARLQAKNIQYF. CDR3 in DNA: TGTGCCATCCCCCCGCAGGGGGCCCGCCTCCAGGCCAAAAACATTCAGTACTTC.

The rearrangement joins TRBV6-6 to TRBJ1-2; 8 nucleotides agree with TRBD1. Germline CDR1 and CDR2: MNHNY and SVGAGI (reference sequence). V dropped 4 bases and J dropped 7; count of bases not matched to a gene: 14. This CDR3 region has 16 residues. CDR3: CASSFRGQDRTGGYTF. Here the CDR3 DNA reads TGTGCCAGCAGTTTTCGGGGACAGGACCGTACGGGTGGCTACACCTTC.

The J gene is TRBJ1-5, the V gene TRBV27; D may be TRBD1 (6 bases). Looked up from germline, CDR1 is MNHEY and CDR2 is SMNVEV (reference sequence). The CDR3 totals 15 residues. V was shortened by 3 bases and J by 6 bases, with 15 bases between the two germline ends. The CDR3 loop reads CASSLGAGVGQPQHF. The CDR3 nucleotides read TGTGCCAGCAGTTTGGGGGCAGGGGTTGGTCAGCCCCAGCATTTT.

The V gene is TRBV9, the J gene TRBJ2-3; D perhaps matches TRBD2 (5 bases). Germline V CDR1 and CDR2: SGDLS, YYNGEE. The V end lost 4 bases, the J end lost 8 bases, and 17 bases lay between the germline ends. CDR3 length equals 14 residues. CDR3 in amino acids: CASSPGLRWGTQYF. CDR3 coding DNA: TGTGCCAGCAGCCCTGGACTCCGATGGGGTACGCAGTATTTT.

This clone was seen a handful of times. The J gene is TRBJ2-1, the V gene TRBV4-1; D is undetermined. The ends were cut back, 4 bases at V and 2 bases at J, with 12 bases in the middle. This CDR3 is 15 amino acids long. Germline V gives CDR1 MGHRA, CDR2 YSYEKL. CDR3 nucleotide sequence: TGCGCCAGCAGCCCCCGACTCCAACCCTACAATGAGCAGTTCTTC. Its protein is CASSPRLQPYNEQFF.

The CDR3 is CASSFSGQGGNTIYF. The CDR3 nucleotides read TGTGCCAGCAGCTTCTCGGGACAGGGGGGAAACACCATATATTTT. The rearrangement joins TRBV11-3 to TRBJ1-3; the match to TRBD1 covers 10 bases. Unmatched junction bases numbered 3, after V lost 3 bases and J lost 4 bases. Germline-derived CDR1 and CDR2 are SGHNT and YENEEA. There are 15 residues in the CDR3.

This chain links TRBV4-1 with TRBJ2-7; the D gene is possibly TRBD1 (7 bases). V lost 1 base to trimming and J lost 2 bases, with 15 bases between them. Germline lookup yields CDR1 MGHRA and CDR2 YSYEKL. CDR3 length: 16 amino acids. CDR3 coding DNA: TGCGCCAGCAGCCAAGCGGGGGACAGATCGACCTACGAGCAGTACTTC. Its protein product is CASSQAGDRSTYEQYF.

V is TRBV11-3 and J is TRBJ2-3, with 10 bases that match TRBD1. The germline V gene has CDR1 SGHNT and CDR2 YENEEA. Trimming took 3 bases from V and 4 from J; bases not matched to a gene: 4. The CDR3 is 15 amino acids. Here the CDR3 DNA reads TGTGCCAGCAGCTTCAGGACAGGGGGGGCAGATACGCAGTATTTT. As protein: CASSFRTGGADTQYF.